Below, 32 T cell receptor beta chains from the same sample are listed, as sequenced in a study of blood T cell repertoires in COVID-19. Data came from immunoSEQ multiplex PCR; TCRdb stores just in-frame clones and leaves some out. The sample holds about 160,000 clones, approximately 90% seen once. The sample was peripheral blood. These receptors were collected from a young man with COVID-19, enrolled during active disease.

This clone was counted once. This chain connects TRBV4-1 to TRBJ2-3, with 9 bases fitting TRBD2. The CDR3 totals 16 residues. Trimming took 5 bases from V and 6 from J; bases not matched to a gene: 12. Germline V gene data show CDR1 as MGHRA and CDR2 as YSYEKL. Here the CDR3 reads CASSFAGGLGGDTQYF. As DNA, the CDR3 is TGCGCCAGCAGCTTCGCGGGAGGGCTCGGTGGTGATACGCAGTATTTT.

The chain joins TRBV6-5 to TRBJ2-7, with 7 bases matching TRBD2. CDR1 and CDR2 from the germline V gene are MNHEY and SVGAGI. The CDR3 consists of 13 residues. V lost 5 bases, J lost 7 bases, and 8 bases stayed unmatched. The DNA for the CDR3 is TGTGCCAGCAGTCCGGGAGGCTGGTGGGAGCAGTACTTC. Translated: CASSPGGWWEQYF.

The V gene is TRBV6-5, the J gene TRBJ1-4; 9 bases fit TRBD1. The germline CDR1 and CDR2 sequences are MNHEY and SVGAGI. The CDR3 length is 12 residues. The junction had 2 bases not matched to a gene; V was cut back by 7 bases and J by 8 bases. Here the CDR3 reads CASKTGGEKLFF. Here the CDR3 DNA reads TGTGCCAGCAAGACAGGGGGAGAAAAACTGTTTTTT.

This clone was detected a few times. The genes are TRBV24-1 and TRBJ2-7; possibly TRBD1 for D (6 bases). This CDR3 comprises 14 residues. Germline assignment: CDR1 KGHDR and CDR2 SFDVKD. V was cut by 7 bases and J by 7 bases, with 19 bases left in between. The CDR3 DNA follows: TGTGCCACCAGCTCAACAGGGAAACCTCTGGAGCAGTACTTC. Its protein is CATSSTGKPLEQYF.

The chain employs TRBV5-1 and TRBJ1-2; 9 bases fit TRBD1. The CDR3 sequence is 15 residues long. Germline-derived CDR1 and CDR2 are SGHRS and YFSETQ. J was trimmed by 2 bases and V by 1 base; bases with no gene match: 3. The CDR3 DNA follows: TGCGCCAGCAGCTTGACAGGGGGCGTGAACTATGGCTACACCTTC. This gives the protein CASSLTGGVNYGYTF.

This rearrangement joins TRBV7-9 to TRBJ2-3; perhaps TRBD1 as D (5 bases). The V end was cut by 0 bases, the J end by 1 base, with 20 bases between. Germline CDR1 SEHNR, CDR2 FQNEAQ (reference sequence). This CDR3 contains 19 residues. CDR3 sequence reads: CASSLAWQGSLTRTDTQYF. The CDR3 region has the DNA TGTGCCAGCAGCTTAGCGTGGCAGGGAAGTTTGACGCGCACAGATACGCAGTATTTT.

V usage is TRBV6-6 and J usage is TRBJ1-1, with TRBD1 as a possible D gene (6 bases). Trimming removed 6 bases from V and 8 bases from J, with 19 bases in between. CDR3 length: 14 amino acids. CDR1 MNHNY and CDR2 SVGAGI come from the germline V gene (reference sequence). The CDR3 loop is CASSPSIQGTEAFF. CDR3 nucleotide sequence: TGTGCCAGCAGCCCCTCCATACAGGGTACCGAAGCTTTCTTT.

The J gene is TRBJ2-1, the V gene TRBV5-4, with TRBD2 identical over 9 bases. This CDR3 comprises 14 residues. Trimming at V came to 0 bases and at J to 13 bases, leaving 8 bases not matched to a gene. Germline CDR1 is SGHNT and CDR2 is YYREEE (reference sequence). CDR3 protein: CASSLEGWGLAQFF. The CDR3 DNA reads TGTGCCAGCAGCTTGGAGGGATGGGGACTAGCTCAGTTCTTC.

The CDR3 is CASSDRGDSYGYTF. The CDR3 bases are TGTGCCAGCAGTGACCGGGGAGATAGCTATGGCTACACCTTC. The chain has TRBV27 and TRBJ1-2; D is unclear. Trimming left V 5 bases short and J 4 bases short, with 14 bases between. The germline V gene encodes CDR1 MNHEY and CDR2 SMNVEV (reference sequence). The CDR3 covers 14 residues.

With regard to this clone: A much larger clone differs by one base, so this may be a read error. V and J are TRBV25-1 and TRBJ2-7; no definite D call. Germline loops: CDR1 MGHDK, CDR2 SYGVNS. The CDR3 length is 11 residues. V dropped 3 bases and J dropped 3 bases, with 3 bases sitting between them. CDR3 in DNA: TGTGCCAGCAGTGACTACTACGAGCAGTACTTC. It yields the protein CASSDYYEQYF.

This sequence joins TRBV5-6 and TRBJ2-1; 9 bases fit TRBD2. The CDR3 has 15 residues. Trimming cost V 4 bases and J 2 bases; bases outside gene matches: 4. The germline V gene encodes CDR1 SGHDT and CDR2 YYEEEE. The CDR3 spells CASSGGLAAYNEQFF. In DNA form, the CDR3 reads TGTGCCAGCAGCGGGGGACTAGCCGCCTACAATGAGCAGTTCTTC.

The CDR3 DNA reads TGTGCCAGCAGCTTAGTATCTAGCGGGGAAAGGCGCCGCACAGATACGCAGTATTTT. Its protein is CASSLVSSGERRRTDTQYF. The J gene is TRBJ2-3, the V gene TRBV7-2; 9 bases fit TRBD2. CDR1 SGHTA and CDR2 FQGNSA come from the germline V gene. V lost 1 base and J lost 1; bases outside the gene matches: 12. This CDR3 contains 19 residues.

V usage is TRBV28 and J usage is TRBJ2-7; TRBD1 matches 9 bases. Germline CDR1 is MDHEN and CDR2 is SYDVKM. The CDR3 has 16 residues. The trim removed 5 bases at V and 0 bases at J, leaving 8 bases unmatched. The CDR3 reads CASSTTGTGRSYEQYF. The CDR3 DNA reads TGTGCCAGCAGTACAACCGGGACAGGGCGCTCCTACGAGCAGTACTTC.

The chain joins TRBV4-2 to TRBJ2-2; TRBD2 matches at 7 bases. CDR1 is LGHNA and CDR2 is YNFKEQ in the germline V gene. V lost 4 bases and J lost 7; bases outside the gene matches: 9. The CDR3 is 15 residues long. CDR3 nucleotide sequence: TGTGCCAGCAGCCGGGGGAGGGTGGAGGGCGGGGAGCTGTTTTTT. Translation gives CASSRGRVEGGELFF.

The rearrangement joins TRBV6-2 or TRBV6-3 to TRBJ1-5; D remains ambiguous. V shed 5 bases and J shed 6 bases, with 8 bases lying between them. The CDR3 has 12 amino acids. Germline V gives CDR1 MNHEY, CDR2 SVGEGT. As DNA, the CDR3 is TGTGCCAGCAGTCACCAGATTCAGCCCCAGCATTTT. Translation: CASSHQIQPQHF.

The chain uses TRBV15 and TRBJ2-7, with a possible D match to TRBD2 (6 bases). The CDR3 has 15 amino acids. Germline V CDR1 and CDR2: LNHNV, YYDKDF (reference sequence). V lost 1 base and J lost 2, with 12 bases in between. The CDR3 coding sequence is TGTGCCACCAGCAGAGGCGGGGCGACAGCCTACGAGCAGTACTTC. It translates to CATSRGGATAYEQYF.

The chain carries TRBV7-2 and TRBJ1-4; perhaps TRBD1 as D (6 bases). The CDR3 runs to 15 residues. Germline CDR1 is SGHTA and CDR2 is FQGNSA. Trimming shortened V by 2 bases and J by 3 bases, and 10 bases separated the two germline ends. The CDR3 region is CASSLSGVANEKLFF. The CDR3 bases are TGTGCCAGCAGCTTATCAGGGGTGGCTAATGAAAAACTGTTTTTT.

The V gene is TRBV4-2, the J gene TRBJ1-2; D is ambiguous. The CDR3 runs to 19 residues. Germline-derived CDR1 and CDR2 are LGHNA and YNFKEQ. V was shortened by 0 bases and J by 0 bases, with 20 bases between the two germline ends. This CDR3 reads CASSQERGARTEPNYGYTF. The CDR3 DNA follows: TGTGCCAGCAGCCAAGAGCGGGGTGCGAGGACGGAGCCTAACTATGGCTACACCTTC.

The genes are TRBV15 and TRBJ2-1; TRBD2 matches at 11 bases. Trimming cost V 4 bases and J 5 bases; bases outside gene matches: 13. CDR1 and CDR2 from the germline V gene are LNHNV and YYDKDF (reference sequence). This CDR3 is 18 amino acids long. The chain's CDR3 is CATSKGIHTSGRDNEQFF. CDR3 in DNA: TGTGCCACCAGCAAAGGGATTCACACTAGCGGGAGAGACAATGAGCAGTTCTTC.

The CDR3 sequence: CASSHTTGTGTGNTIYF. CDR3 DNA sequence: TGTGCCAGCAGCCATACCACCGGGACAGGGACTGGAAACACCATATATTTT. This sequence joins TRBV5-6 and TRBJ1-3; 9 nucleotides agree with TRBD1. V dropped 4 bases and J dropped 2; count of bases not matched to a gene: 10. CDR1 and CDR2 (germline): SGHDT, YYEEEE. This CDR3 has 17 residues. Combining the CDR3 with reference TRBV5-6 and TRBJ1-3 gives the whole variable domain DAGVTQSPTHLIKTRGQQVTLRCSPKSGHDTVSWYQQALGQGPQFIFQYYEEEERQRGNFPDRFSGHQFPNYSSELNVNALLLGDSALYLCASSHTTGTGTGNTIYFGEGSWLTVV.

Worth noting for this clone: One end of the junction does not line up with germline, which may come from a read error. The chain recombines TRBV27 with TRBJ1-1, with D possibly being TRBD1 (5 bases). Germline lookup yields CDR1 MNHEY and CDR2 SMNVEV (reference sequence). The CDR3 spans 16 residues. The CDR3 loop is CASSLWGGSRATEAFF. The CDR3 DNA is TGTGCCAGCAGCTTATGGGGAGGGAGCAGGGCCACTGAAGCTTTCTTT.

The J gene is TRBJ2-7, the V gene TRBV6-6; 8 nucleotides agree with TRBD1. V gave up 10 bases and J gave up 8 bases; unmatched junction bases: 16. CDR3 length: 14 amino acids. Germline V CDR1 and CDR2: MNHNY, SVGAGI (reference sequence). CDR3 bases: TGTGCCACCAAACTGGGGACAGGAGCTTCTCAGCAGTACTTC. This encodes CATKLGTGASQQYF.

The chain recombines TRBV5-1 with TRBJ2-7, with a possible D match to TRBD1 (6 bases). Between the trimmed V and J ends, which lost 0 bases and 4 bases, there was a span of 14 bases. The CDR3 loop spans 15 amino acids. The germline V gene encodes CDR1 SGHRS and CDR2 YFSETQ. The CDR3 DNA sequence: TGCGCCAGCAGCTTGGGTGGGGGCCCCGCTTACGAGCAGTACTTC. This encodes CASSLGGGPAYEQYF.

V usage is TRBV6-1 and J usage is TRBJ1-2, with D possibly TRBD1 on 6 matching bases. V dropped 1 base and J dropped 4 bases, with 7 bases sitting between them. Per germline, CDR1 MNHNS and CDR2 SASEGT. CDR3 length: 13 amino acids. Here the CDR3 DNA reads TGTGCCAGCAGTGAAGGGGACACCTATGGCTACACCTTC. This gives the protein CASSEGDTYGYTF.

The J gene is TRBJ2-7, the V gene TRBV29-1, with D tentatively TRBD2 (5 bases). The CDR3 consists of 13 residues. V dropped 5 bases and J dropped 0 bases, with 11 bases sitting between them. Per the germline V gene, CDR1 is SQVTM and CDR2 is ANQGSEA. CDR3 amino acids: CSVRTSFSYEQYF. For the CDR3, the DNA is TGCAGCGTTCGAACTAGTTTCTCCTACGAGCAGTACTTC.

The chain employs TRBV28 and TRBJ1-5; 12 nucleotides line up with TRBD1. CDR3 length equals 15 residues. V was clipped by 6 bases and J by 6 bases; unmatched bases: 6. Germline CDR1 MDHEN, CDR2 SYDVKM. Here the CDR3 DNA reads TGTGCCAGCAGCCCTGGGACAGGGGGCGGTCAGCCCCAGCATTTT. Translation gives CASSPGTGGGQPQHF.

The CDR3 bases are TGTGCCAGCAGTCCCGATAGCGGGGGGAACACAGATACGCAGTATTTT. This encodes CASSPDSGGNTDTQYF. The rearrangement links TRBV13 to TRBJ2-3, with 10 bases lining up with TRBD2. Germline V gene data show CDR1 as PRHDT and CDR2 as FYEKMQ (reference sequence). CDR3 size: 16 residues. V trimming: 6 bases; J trimming: 2 bases; junction bases outside the gene matches: 8.

V is TRBV4-3 and J is TRBJ2-7; tentatively, D is TRBD1 (5 bases). CDR3 length equals 19 residues. Looked up from germline, CDR1 is LGHNA and CDR2 is YSLEER. Trimming removed 1 base at V and 0 bases at J, with 22 bases between. The DNA for the CDR3 is TGCGCCAGCAGCCAAGTTTATGCTTGGACACAACCAAGCTCCTACGAGCAGTACTTC. Its protein product is CASSQVYAWTQPSSYEQYF.

About this clone: The junction departs from the called germline gene at one end, perhaps through a read error. V usage is TRBV7-2 and J usage is TRBJ2-7; a possible D gene is TRBD2 (5 bases). This CDR3 spans 15 amino acids. Germline V gives CDR1 SGHTA, CDR2 FQGNSA. CDR3 protein: CASSLALAVPNEQYF. CDR3 DNA sequence: TGTGCCAGCAGTTTAGCGTTGGCAGTTCCCAACGAGCAGTACTTC.

This chain uses TRBV7-6 with TRBJ2-7; 10 bases fit TRBD1. CDR3 length equals 16 residues. Germline-derived CDR1 and CDR2 are SGHVS and FNYEAQ. Trimming removed 0 bases from V and 6 bases from J; junction bases left unmatched: 8. DNA for the CDR3: TGTGCCAGCAGCTTAGCACTACCGGGACAGGGGAGCGAGCAGTACTTC. It yields the protein CASSLALPGQGSEQYF.

Written as DNA, the CDR3 is TGTGCCAGTACCACTCCTTTACAGGGGACGTTTATCACTGAAGCTTTCTTT. Its translation is CASTTPLQGTFITEAFF. The chain recombines TRBV19 with TRBJ1-1; 7 nucleotides align to TRBD1. CDR3 length equals 17 residues. Germline CDR1 LNHDA, CDR2 SQIVND (reference sequence). The ends lost 7 bases at V and 4 bases at J; junction bases unmatched: 18.

This chain uses TRBV18 with TRBJ1-4, with a possible D match to TRBD1 (6 bases). The CDR3 extends over 14 amino acids. V was clipped by 0 bases and J by 11 bases, with 13 bases between them. Germline CDR1 and CDR2: KGHSH and LQKENI. CDR3: CASSPPQGNGKLFF. CDR3 in DNA: TGTGCCAGCTCACCACCCCAGGGGAATGGGAAACTGTTTTTT.